The source of this T cell receptor beta chain is a study of blood T cell repertoires in COVID-19. In this sample, this clone turned up once. Clones were read by immunoSEQ multiplex PCR, and TCRdb kept only the in-frame ones, dropping some. The repertoire holds about 350,000 clones, with roughly nine tenths as singletons. The CDR3 totals 17 residues. The ends lost 5 bases at V and 0 bases at J; junction bases unmatched: 7. Germline V lookup: CDR1 SGHTA, CDR2 FQGNSA. V gene TRBV7-2 combines with J gene TRBJ2-1, with 10 positions matching TRBD2. This clonotype was obtained from a woman aged 55-69 years with COVID-19, enrolled during active disease. Input material: peripheral blood. In DNA form, the CDR3 reads TGTGCCAGCAGCGTACGAGCGGGGGGGATCTCCTACAATGAGCAGTTCTTC. Its translation is CASSVRAGGISYNEQFF. Using reference TRBV7-2 and TRBJ2-1 for the parts outside the CDR3, the full variable domain is GAGVSQSPSNKVTEKGKDVELRCDPISGHTALYWYRQSLGQGLEFLIYFQGNSAPDKSGLPSDRFSAERTGGSVSTLTIQRTQQEDSAVYLCASSVRAGGISYNEQFFGPGTRLTVL.